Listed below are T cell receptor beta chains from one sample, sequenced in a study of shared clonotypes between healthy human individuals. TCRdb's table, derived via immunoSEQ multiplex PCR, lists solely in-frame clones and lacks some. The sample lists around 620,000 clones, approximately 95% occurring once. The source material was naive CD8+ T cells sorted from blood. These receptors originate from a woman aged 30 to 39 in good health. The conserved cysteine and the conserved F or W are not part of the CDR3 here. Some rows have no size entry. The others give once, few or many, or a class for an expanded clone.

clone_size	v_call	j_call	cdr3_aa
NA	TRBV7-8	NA	ASSPHRDEQY
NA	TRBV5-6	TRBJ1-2	ASSLGSNNYGYT
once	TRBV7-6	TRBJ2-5	ASSLEREETQY
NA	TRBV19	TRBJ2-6	ASSPRTGGASGANVLT
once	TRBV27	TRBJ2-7	ASRRDGDYEQY
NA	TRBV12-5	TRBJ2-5	ASGPAGPLGAQY
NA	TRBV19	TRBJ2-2	ASSILLAAGGELF
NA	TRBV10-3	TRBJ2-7	AISEAWTSGTYEQY
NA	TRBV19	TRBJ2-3	ASSIVSVDTQY
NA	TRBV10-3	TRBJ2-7	AISETGTEDYEQY
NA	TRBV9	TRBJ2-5	ASSGLAGGPSETQY
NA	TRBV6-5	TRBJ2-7	ASSYGGADEQY
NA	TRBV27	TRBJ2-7	ASSAGQSYEQY
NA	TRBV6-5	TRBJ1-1	ASSSPIQGFSEAF
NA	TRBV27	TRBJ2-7	ASSSRLAGAEPYEQY
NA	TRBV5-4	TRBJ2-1	ASSLAPTAYNEQF
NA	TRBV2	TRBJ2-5	ASSDRPWETQY
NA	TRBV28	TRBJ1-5	ASSLWGNNQPQH
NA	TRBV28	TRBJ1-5	ASSLFRGHQPQH
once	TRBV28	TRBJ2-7	ASSLWGKYEQY
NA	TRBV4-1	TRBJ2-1	ASSQTSGRAPYNEQF
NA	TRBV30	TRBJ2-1	AWSVWRDLYNEQF
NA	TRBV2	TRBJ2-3	ASSDRTGKNTDTQY
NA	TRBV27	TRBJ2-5	ASAQGVWETQY
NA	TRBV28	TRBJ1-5	ASSNQPQH
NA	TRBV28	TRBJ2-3	ASTPLKRGDTQY
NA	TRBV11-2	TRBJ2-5	ASSLEYMSTSFGTQY
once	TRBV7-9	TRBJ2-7	ASSQGQEYEQY
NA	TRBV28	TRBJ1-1	ASSPQPPQGSTEAF